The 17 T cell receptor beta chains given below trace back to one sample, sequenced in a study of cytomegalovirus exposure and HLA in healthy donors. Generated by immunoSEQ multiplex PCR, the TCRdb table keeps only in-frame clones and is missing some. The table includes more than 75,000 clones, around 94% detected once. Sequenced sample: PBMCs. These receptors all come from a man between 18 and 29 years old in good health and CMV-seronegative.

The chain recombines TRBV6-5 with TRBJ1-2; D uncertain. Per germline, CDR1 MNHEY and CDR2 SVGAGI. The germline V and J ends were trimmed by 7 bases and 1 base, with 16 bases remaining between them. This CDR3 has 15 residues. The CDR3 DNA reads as TGTGCCAGCACCCTAATGGGCTCCTATAACTATGGCTACACCTTC. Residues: CASTLMGSYNYGYTF.

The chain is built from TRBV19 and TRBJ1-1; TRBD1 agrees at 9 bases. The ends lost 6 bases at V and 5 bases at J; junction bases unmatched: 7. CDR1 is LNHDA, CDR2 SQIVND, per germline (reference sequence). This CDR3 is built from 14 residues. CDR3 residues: CASSFGQGWTEAFF. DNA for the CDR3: TGTGCCAGTAGCTTCGGACAGGGGTGGACTGAAGCTTTCTTT.

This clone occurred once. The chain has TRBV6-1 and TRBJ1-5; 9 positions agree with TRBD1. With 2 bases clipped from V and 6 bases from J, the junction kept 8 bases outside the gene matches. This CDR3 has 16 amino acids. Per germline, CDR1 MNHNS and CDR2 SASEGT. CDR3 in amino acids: CASSELLDRGRQPQHF. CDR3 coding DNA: TGTGCCAGCAGTGAACTCTTGGACAGGGGACGTCAGCCCCAGCATTTT.

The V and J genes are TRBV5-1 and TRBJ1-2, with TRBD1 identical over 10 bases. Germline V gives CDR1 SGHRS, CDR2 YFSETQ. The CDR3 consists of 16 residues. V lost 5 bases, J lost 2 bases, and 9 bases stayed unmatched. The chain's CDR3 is CASREGPGQGNYGYTF. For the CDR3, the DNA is TGCGCCAGCAGGGAAGGTCCGGGACAGGGGAACTATGGCTACACCTTC.

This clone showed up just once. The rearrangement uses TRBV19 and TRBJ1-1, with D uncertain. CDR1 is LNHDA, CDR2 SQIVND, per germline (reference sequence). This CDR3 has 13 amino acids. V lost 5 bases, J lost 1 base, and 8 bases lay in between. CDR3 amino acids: CASSWNRNTEAFF. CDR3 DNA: TGTGCCAGTAGTTGGAACAGGAACACTGAAGCTTTCTTT.

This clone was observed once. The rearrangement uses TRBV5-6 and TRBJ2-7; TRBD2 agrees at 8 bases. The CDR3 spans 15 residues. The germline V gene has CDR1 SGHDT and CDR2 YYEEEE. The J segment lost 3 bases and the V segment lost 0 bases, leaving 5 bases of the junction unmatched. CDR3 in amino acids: CASSLDGGRFYEQYF. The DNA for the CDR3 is TGTGCCAGCAGCTTGGATGGCGGGAGGTTCTACGAGCAGTACTTC.

CDR3 region: CASSLALLAEAFF. CDR3 coding DNA: TGTGCCAGCAGCTTAGCGCTACTTGCTGAAGCTTTCTTT. The chain links TRBV7-9 to TRBJ1-1; D remains unclear. Germline CDR1 reads SEHNR; CDR2 reads FQNEAQ (reference sequence). This CDR3 comprises 13 residues. V lost 0 bases and J 6 bases, leaving 8 bases between the germline ends.

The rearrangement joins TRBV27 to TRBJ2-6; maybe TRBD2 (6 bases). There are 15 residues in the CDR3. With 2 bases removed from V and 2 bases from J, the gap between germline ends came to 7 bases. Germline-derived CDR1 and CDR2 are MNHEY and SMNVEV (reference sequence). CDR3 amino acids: CASSLGGTGANVLTF. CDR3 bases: TGTGCCAGCAGTTTAGGAGGGACTGGGGCCAACGTCCTGACTTTC.

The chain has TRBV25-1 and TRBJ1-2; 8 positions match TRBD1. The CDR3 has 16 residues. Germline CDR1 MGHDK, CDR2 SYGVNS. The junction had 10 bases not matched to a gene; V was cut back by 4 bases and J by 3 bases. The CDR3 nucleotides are TGTGCCAGCAGTGGTTCAGGGGGCGAATTGGACTATGGCTACACCTTC. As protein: CASSGSGGELDYGYTF.

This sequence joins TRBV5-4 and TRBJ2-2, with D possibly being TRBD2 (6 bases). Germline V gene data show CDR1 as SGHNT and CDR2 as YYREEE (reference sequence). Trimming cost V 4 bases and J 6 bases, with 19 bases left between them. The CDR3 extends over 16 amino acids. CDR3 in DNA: TGTGCCAGCAGCCGTCTAGCGCCCGGGGGTTCCGGGGAGCTGTTTTTT. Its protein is CASSRLAPGGSGELFF.

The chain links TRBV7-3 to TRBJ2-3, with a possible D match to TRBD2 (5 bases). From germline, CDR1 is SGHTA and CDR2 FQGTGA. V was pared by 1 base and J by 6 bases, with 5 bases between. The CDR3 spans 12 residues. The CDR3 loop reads CASSLSGDTQYF. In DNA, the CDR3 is TGTGCCAGCAGCTTAAGCGGGGATACGCAGTATTTT.

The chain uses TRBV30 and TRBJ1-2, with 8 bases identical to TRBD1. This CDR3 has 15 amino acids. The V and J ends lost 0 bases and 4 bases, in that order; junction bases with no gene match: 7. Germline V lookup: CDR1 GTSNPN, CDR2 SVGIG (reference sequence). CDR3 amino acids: CAWSVSPTGAYGYTF. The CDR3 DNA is TGTGCCTGGAGTGTGTCCCCGACAGGGGCCTATGGCTACACCTTC.

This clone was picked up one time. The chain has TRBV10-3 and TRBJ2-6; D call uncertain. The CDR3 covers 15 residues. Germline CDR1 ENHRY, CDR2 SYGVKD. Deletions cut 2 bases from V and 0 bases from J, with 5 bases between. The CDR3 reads CAISEPFSGANVLTF. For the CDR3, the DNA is TGTGCCATCAGTGAGCCGTTCTCTGGGGCCAACGTCCTGACTTTC.

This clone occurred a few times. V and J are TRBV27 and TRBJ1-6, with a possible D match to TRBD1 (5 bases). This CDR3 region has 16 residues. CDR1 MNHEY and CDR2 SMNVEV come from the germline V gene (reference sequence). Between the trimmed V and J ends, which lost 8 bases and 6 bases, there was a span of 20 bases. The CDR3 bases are TGTGCCAGCCACAGCGCTGGGGCTGTGAGTAATTCACCCCTCCACTTT. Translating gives CASHSAGAVSNSPLHF.

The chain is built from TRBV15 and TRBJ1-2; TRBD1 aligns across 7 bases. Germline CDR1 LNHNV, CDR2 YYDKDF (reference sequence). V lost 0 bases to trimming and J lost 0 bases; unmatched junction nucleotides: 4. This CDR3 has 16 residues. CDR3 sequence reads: CATSRDRQGTNYGYTF. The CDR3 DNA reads TGTGCCACCAGCAGAGATCGACAGGGTACTAACTATGGCTACACCTTC.

The CDR3 loop reads CASSLAALAASYEQYF. The CDR3 DNA follows: TGTGCCAGCAGCTTAGCCGCGCTAGCGGCCTCCTACGAGCAGTACTTC. The rearrangement joins TRBV11-2 to TRBJ2-7; 7 bases fit TRBD2. Germline-derived CDR1 and CDR2 are SGHAT and FQNNGV. This CDR3 is built from 16 residues. The trim removed 1 base at V and 0 bases at J, leaving 6 bases unmatched.

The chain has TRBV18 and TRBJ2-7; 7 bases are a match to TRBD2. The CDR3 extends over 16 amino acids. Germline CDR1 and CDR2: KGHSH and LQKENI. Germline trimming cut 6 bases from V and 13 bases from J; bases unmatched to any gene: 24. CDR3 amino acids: CASSPLGGGTLGTQYF. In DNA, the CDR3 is TGTGCCAGCTCCCCCTTGGGGGGGGGAACTTTGGGTACGCAATACTTC.